The rows below give T cell receptor beta chains drawn from one sample of a study of graft-versus-host responses after intestinal transplantation. Sequenced by immunoSEQ multiplex PCR; TCRdb stores in-frame clones only, minus some. The repertoire consists of over 85,000 clones, with 85% to 95% occurring once and the leading ten covering roughly 0.2%. These receptors lack a known antigen. The sequenced sample was unstimulated CD4+ T cells sorted from spleen or lymph node cells, obtained before transplant. These receptor sequences come from a human donor who was the organ donor for an intestinal transplant. Both conserved end residues are part of each CDR3. A D gene is named only where the DNA matches it firmly. The size field is filled for only some rows; it gives once, few, many or a size class.

j_call d_call clone_size v_call cdr3_aa cdr3_nt
TRBJ1-3 TRBD1 NA TRBV15 CATSSKQGANTIYF TGTGCCACCAGCAGTAAACAGGGGGCGAACACCATATATTTT
TRBJ1-2 TRBD1 NA TRBV5-5 CASSSSDRGGYGYTF TGTGCCAGCAGCTCGTCGGACAGGGGAGGGTATGGCTACACCTTC
TRBJ1-1 TRBD1 NA TRBV5-1 CASSLDRTGVNTEAFF TGCGCCAGCAGCTTGGATAGGACAGGGGTGAACACTGAAGCTTTCTTT
TRBJ2-5 NA NA TRBV28 CASSLVGDSQETQYF TGTGCCAGCAGTTTAGTTGGGGACTCCCAAGAGACCCAGTACTTC
TRBJ2-1 TRBD2 NA TRBV7-8 CASSLRGGVFPEQFF TGTGCCAGCAGCTTACGCGGGGGGGTTTTTCCCGAGCAGTTCTTC
TRBJ1-3 NA NA TRBV14 CASSLSGNTIYF TGTGCCAGCAGCCTCTCTGGAAACACCATATATTTT
TRBJ1-5 NA NA TRBV15 CATSRDRGRNQPQHF TGTGCCACCAGCAGAGACAGGGGCCGCAATCAGCCCCAGCATTTT
TRBJ2-3 TRBD1 NA TRBV29-1 CSVHPRDRGTDTQYF TGCAGCGTTCACCCTCGGGACAGGGGAACAGATACGCAGTATTTT
TRBJ1-6 TRBD1 NA TRBV7-9 CASSRSTDRGLNRSPLHF TGTGCCAGCAGCCGCTCCACGGACAGGGGGCTTAATCGTTCACCCCTCCACTTT
TRBJ2-7 NA NA TRBV5-5 CASSLGGGAAEQYF TGTGCCAGCAGCTTGGGAGGGGGGGCTGCCGAGCAGTACTTC
TRBJ2-5 NA NA TRBV7-6 CASSLAPTDQETQYF TGTGCCAGCAGCTTAGCGCCCACAGACCAAGAGACCCAGTACTTC
TRBJ1-1 NA NA TRBV4-1 CASSQVLQVNTEAFF TGCGCCAGCAGCCAAGTGTTGCAGGTTAACACTGAAGCTTTCTTT
TRBJ1-3 NA few TRBV2 CARKEASGNTIYF TGTGCCAGAAAAGAAGCCTCTGGAAACACCATATATTTT
TRBJ1-2 NA NA TRBV9 CASSPVGGYDYTF TGTGCCAGCAGCCCCGTCGGGGGGTACGACTACACCTTC
TRBJ2-5 NA NA TRBV7-7 CASSLAFVRGLQETQYF TGTGCCAGCAGCTTAGCTTTTGTCAGGGGACTTCAAGAGACCCAGTACTTC
TRBJ2-5 NA NA TRBV7-6 CASSLMWGRETQYF TGTGCCAGCAGTCTAATGTGGGGGCGAGAGACCCAGTACTTC
TRBJ2-1 NA NA TRBV6-6 CASGGAGRNEQFF TGTGCCAGCGGGGGGGCAGGGAGGAATGAGCAGTTCTTC
TRBJ1-2 TRBD1 NA TRBV7-9 CASSPFGTAYGYTF TGTGCCAGCAGCCCCTTCGGGACAGCCTATGGCTACACCTTC
TRBJ2-1 TRBD1 NA TRBV10-2 CASRSGTGGNEQFF TGCGCCAGCAGGTCCGGGACAGGTGGCAATGAGCAGTTCTTC
TRBJ1-1 TRBD1 NA TRBV6-5 CASSYRTGSHTEAFF TGTGCCAGCAGTTATAGGACAGGATCGCACACTGAAGCTTTCTTT
TRBJ1-2 TRBD1 NA TRBV9 CASSGTGQGYGYTF TGTGCCAGCAGCGGGACAGGGCAAGGGTATGGCTACACCTTC
TRBJ1-1 NA NA TRBV12-5 CATSNGANTEAFF TGTGCTACCTCAAACGGGGCGAACACTGAAGCTTTCTTT
TRBJ2-1 NA NA TRBV6-6 CASYSSRTSNEQFF TGTGCCAGCTACTCCAGCCGGACTTCCAATGAGCAGTTCTTC
TRBJ2-3 TRBD2 NA TRBV29-1 CSVPGAGGPVLADTQYF TGCAGCGTGCCCGGGGCGGGGGGCCCCGTTCTGGCAGATACGCAGTATTTT
TRBJ1-3 NA NA TRBV11-2 CASSLSWGRGNTIYF TGTGCCAGCAGCTTATCGTGGGGTCGTGGAAACACCATATATTTT
TRBJ1-2 NA NA TRBV6-1 CASSEGAWDGRTYGYTF TGTGCCAGCAGTGAAGGAGCATGGGACGGACGGACGTATGGCTACACCTTC
TRBJ2-1 NA NA TRBV29-1 CSVEWGSYNEQFF TGCAGCGTTGAATGGGGGTCCTACAATGAGCAGTTCTTC
TRBJ1-2 NA NA TRBV5-1 CASSPGEGGANYGYTF TGCGCCAGCAGCCCGGGCGAGGGGGGTGCTAACTATGGCTACACCTTC
TRBJ1-2 TRBD1 NA TRBV5-4 CASRAGQGILYGYTF TGTGCCAGCAGGGCCGGACAGGGCATACTTTATGGCTACACCTTC
TRBJ2-7 TRBD1 once TRBV7-8 CASSLETPGGGYEQYF TGTGCCAGCAGCTTAGAGACTCCAGGGGGCGGGTACGAGCAGTACTTC
TRBJ1-4 TRBD1 NA TRBV19 CASSRQGDTNEKLFF TGTGCCAGTAGTCGACAGGGGGATACTAATGAAAAACTGTTTTTT
TRBJ2-3 NA NA TRBV10-3 CAISETGSTDTQYF TGTGCCATCAGTGAGACCGGCAGCACAGATACGCAGTATTTT
TRBJ1-5 TRBD1 once TRBV15 CATRGTGGKSNQPQHF TGTGCCACGCGTGGGACAGGGGGCAAAAGCAATCAGCCCCAGCATTTT
TRBJ1-2 NA once TRBV5-1 CASSLDSTDYGYTF TGCGCCAGCAGCTTGGATTCGACGGACTATGGCTACACCTTC
TRBJ1-2 NA NA TRBV6-1 CASSVPAVYGYTF TGTGCCAGCAGTGTCCCAGCTGTCTATGGCTACACCTTC
TRBJ2-7 TRBD1 NA TRBV7-3 CASRGQGDYEQYF TGTGCCAGCAGGGGACAGGGTGACTACGAGCAGTACTTC
TRBJ1-3 NA NA TRBV18 CASSPSGVSGNTIYF TGTGCCAGCTCACCATCAGGGGTCTCTGGAAACACCATATATTTT
TRBJ2-1 NA once TRBV20-1 CSAYYNEQFF TGCAGTGCTTACTACAATGAGCAGTTCTTC
TRBJ2-2 TRBD1 NA TRBV5-6 CASSWMTGGTGELFF TGTGCCAGCAGCTGGATGACAGGGGGCACCGGGGAGCTGTTTTTT
TRBJ2-7 NA once TRBV18 CASSPSTDNEQYF TGTGCCAGCTCACCCTCTACCGACAACGAGCAGTACTTC